This T cell receptor (beta chain) was recorded in a study of blood T cell repertoires in COVID-19. Clones were read by immunoSEQ multiplex PCR, and TCRdb kept only the in-frame ones, dropping some. The sample has about 530,000 clones, roughly nine tenths seen once; the top ten hold 7.5% to 9.5%. This CDR3 is 14 amino acids long. The V segment lost 6 bases and the J segment 10 bases; nucleotides outside the gene matches: 8. Per germline, CDR1 LNHDA and CDR2 SQIVND (reference sequence). The clonotype comes from a woman aged 45-65 years with COVID-19, enrolled during active disease. This sequence joins TRBV19 and TRBJ1-6; TRBD1 agrees at 8 bases. The sample was peripheral blood. The CDR3 region is CASSEPTGGSPLHF. CDR3 in DNA: TGTGCCAGTAGCGAACCCACAGGGGGATCACCCCTCCACTTT. Supplemented by reference TRBV19 and TRBJ1-6, the full variable domain reads DGGITQSPKYLFRKEGQNVTLSCEQNLNHDAMYWYRQDPGQGLRLIYYSQIVNDFQKGDIAEGYSVSREKKESFPLTVTSAQKNPTAFYLCASSEPTGGSPLHFGNGTRLTVT.